The 16 T cell receptor beta chains below all came from one sample that was sequenced in a study of blood T cell repertoires in COVID-19. Profiled with immunoSEQ multiplex PCR; TCRdb holds only in-frame clones, not every one. The sample lists 150,000 to 200,000 clones; 88% were seen once. The sequenced sample consisted of peripheral blood. Source of these receptors: a man in his forties or fifties with active or convalescent COVID-19.

V and J are TRBV24-1 and TRBJ1-5; 11 bases line up with TRBD1. CDR1 KGHDR and CDR2 SFDVKD come from the germline V gene. V was clipped by 3 bases and J by 1 base; unmatched bases: 4. The CDR3 is 17 amino acids. The CDR3 DNA sequence: TGTGCCACCAGTGATGGGACAGGGGGGAAGAGCAATCAGCCCCAGCATTTT. It encodes CATSDGTGGKSNQPQHF.

The chain couples TRBV3-1 (or the pseudogene TRBV3-2) to TRBJ2-5; D remains ambiguous. Germline V gene sequence: CDR1 LGHDT, CDR2 YNNKEL (reference sequence). The CDR3 sequence is 11 residues long. The ends were cut back, 5 bases at V and 5 bases at J, with 6 bases in the middle. The CDR3 sequence is CASSSGETQYF. CDR3 bases: TGTGCCAGCAGCTCCGGGGAGACCCAGTACTTC.

CDR3 sequence reads: CASSEAEDREVGIGYTF. As DNA, the CDR3 is TGTGCCAGCAGTGAAGCGGAGGACAGGGAGGTTGGTATAGGCTACACCTTC. V is TRBV2 and J is TRBJ1-2, with 8 bases lining up with TRBD1. Losses at the gene ends were 0 bases for V and 8 bases for J; bases not matched to a gene: 14. Germline lookup yields CDR1 SNHLY and CDR2 FYNNEI. The CDR3 spans 17 residues.

This clone showed up just a few times. V and J are TRBV5-1 and TRBJ2-2; D unresolved. V was trimmed by 4 bases and J by 6 bases, leaving 7 bases between them. CDR3 size: 12 residues. The V gene's germline CDR1 is SGHRS and CDR2 YFSETQ. The CDR3 DNA sequence: TGCGCCAGCAGCGCCCGGGCCGGGGAGCTGTTTTTT. Translated, it gives CASSARAGELFF.

The chain is built from TRBV6-5 and TRBJ1-1, with D uncertain. Trimming pared 7 bases from V and 0 bases from J, leaving 12 bases between. Germline V gives CDR1 MNHEY, CDR2 SVGAGI. The CDR3 is 14 amino acids. This CDR3 is CASTITALNTEAFF. CDR3 coding DNA: TGTGCCAGCACCATAACAGCTCTGAACACTGAAGCTTTCTTT.

The chain combines TRBV10-3 with TRBJ2-3, with D possibly TRBD2 on 7 matching bases. V shed 11 bases and J shed 1 base, with 13 bases lying between them. Germline CDR1 is ENHRY and CDR2 is SYGVKD. The CDR3 has 13 amino acids. CDR3: CAVRGAGTDTQYF. CDR3 in DNA: TGTGCCGTCCGGGGGGCAGGCACAGATACGCAGTATTTT.

This rearrangement joins TRBV14 to TRBJ2-7; 10 bases line up with TRBD1. Germline V gives CDR1 SGHDN, CDR2 FVKESK. With 6 bases clipped from V and 7 bases from J, the junction kept 6 bases outside the gene matches. This CDR3 region has 13 residues. The CDR3 region is CASRTDRGLEQYF. In DNA form, the CDR3 reads TGTGCCAGCAGGACCGACAGGGGGCTTGAGCAGTACTTC.

This clone was counted a few times. V and J are TRBV11-2 and TRBJ1-6; TRBD1 matches at 8 bases. The CDR3 is 15 amino acids. V lost 2 bases, J lost 9 bases, and 6 bases stayed unmatched. CDR1 is SGHAT and CDR2 is FQNNGV in the germline V gene. CDR3 loop: CASSLLAGGGSPLHF. The CDR3 DNA sequence: TGTGCCAGCAGCTTATTAGCAGGGGGCGGTTCACCCCTCCACTTT. Supplemented by reference TRBV11-2 and TRBJ1-6, the full variable domain reads EAGVAQSPRYKIIEKRQSVAFWCNPISGHATLYWYQQILGQGPKLLIQFQNNGVVDDSQLPKDRFSAERLKGVDSTLKIQPAKLEDSAVYLCASSLLAGGGSPLHFGNGTRLTVT.

V and J are TRBV6-1 and TRBJ1-2; 10 bases fit TRBD1. V was clipped by 3 bases and J by 9 bases; unmatched bases: 10. CDR3 length: 15 amino acids. Germline V CDR1 and CDR2: MNHNS, SASEGT. The CDR3 spells CASSESPGQGTRYTF. CDR3 bases: TGTGCCAGCAGTGAGAGTCCGGGACAGGGGACGCGCTACACCTTC.

Only a few counts were recorded for this clone. This chain links TRBV9 with TRBJ1-5; D may be TRBD1 (5 bases). The V gene's germline CDR1 is SGDLS and CDR2 YYNGEE. CDR3 length: 18 amino acids. The germline V and J ends were trimmed by 0 bases and 1 base, with 17 bases remaining between them. CDR3 amino acids: CASSVEGPGLTSNQPQHF. The DNA of the CDR3 is TGTGCCAGCAGCGTAGAGGGCCCAGGGCTAACGAGCAATCAGCCCCAGCATTTT.

V gene TRBV14 combines with J gene TRBJ1-4; 7 bases match TRBD1. J lost 9 bases, V lost 1 base, and 5 bases had no gene match. The CDR3 loop spans 14 amino acids. The germline V gene has CDR1 SGHDN and CDR2 FVKESK. The CDR3: CASSQGQGTQKLFF. The CDR3 DNA reads TGTGCCAGCAGCCAAGGACAGGGAACTCAAAAACTGTTTTTT. The full variable domain, rest sourced from reference TRBV14 and TRBJ1-4, is EAGVTQFPSHSVIEKGQTVTLRCDPISGHDNLYWYRRVMGKEIKFLLHFVKESKQDESGMPNNRFLAERTGGTYSTLKVQPAELEDSGVYFCASSQGQGTQKLFFGSGTQLSVL.

This sequence joins TRBV27 and TRBJ2-3, with 7 bases lining up with TRBD1. Germline CDR1 is MNHEY and CDR2 is SMNVEV (reference sequence). Trimming removed 2 bases from V and 4 bases from J; junction bases left unmatched: 12. This CDR3 contains 17 residues. As DNA, the CDR3 is TGTGCCAGCAGTTTAAAAGGGGGCATGTTTGTCGCAGATACGCAGTATTTT. Its protein is CASSLKGGMFVADTQYF.

The chain combines TRBV12-5 with TRBJ1-1; 10 bases agree with TRBD1. With V trimmed by 5 bases and J by 3 bases, 6 bases remained unmatched. The germline V gene encodes CDR1 LGHNT and CDR2 FRNRAP. This CDR3 has 15 residues. CDR3 bases: TGTGCTAGTGGTCCCTGGACAGGGGGTGACACTGAAGCTTTCTTT. This sequence encodes CASGPWTGGDTEAFF.

The rearrangement joins TRBV6-4 to TRBJ2-3; the D is unclear. V was trimmed by 6 bases and J by 4 bases, leaving 14 bases between them. Germline loops: CDR1 MRHNA, CDR2 SNTAGT. The CDR3 contains 14 residues. CDR3 region: CASRLYSVADTQYF. DNA of the CDR3: TGTGCCAGCAGGCTTTATTCAGTGGCAGATACGCAGTATTTT.

The chain has TRBV10-3 and TRBJ1-4; D is unclear. Germline assignment: CDR1 ENHRY and CDR2 SYGVKD. This CDR3 comprises 14 residues. The V end was cut by 10 bases, the J end by 0 bases, with 12 bases between. CDR3 amino acids: CATQEAATNEKLFF. CDR3 in DNA: TGTGCCACGCAGGAGGCGGCAACTAATGAAAAACTGTTTTTT.

This clone was seen just once. The chain carries TRBV7-3 and TRBJ2-7; D unresolved. Deletions cut 4 bases from V and 2 bases from J, with 15 bases between. This CDR3 has 15 residues. The V gene's germline CDR1 is SGHTA and CDR2 FQGTGA. The CDR3 DNA sequence: TGTGCCAGCAGCTCCACCGGCGGCGGCCCCTACGAGCAGTACTTC. It specifies CASSSTGGGPYEQYF.